One sample yielded the 31 T cell receptor beta chains listed below, sequenced in a study of blood T cell repertoires in COVID-19. The table came from immunoSEQ multiplex PCR; TCRdb's copy has only in-frame clones and leaves some out. The sample contains some 150,000 clones, more than 85% of which appear only once. Sequenced material: peripheral blood. All receptors come from a human donor in a cohort sampled during active COVID-19.

V and J are TRBV6-1 and TRBJ2-3, with a tentative D call TRBD1 (6 bases). The CDR3 is 19 amino acids. V lost 0 bases to trimming and J lost 1 base, with 20 bases between them. Germline V gene sequence: CDR1 MNHNS, CDR2 SASEGT. CDR3 in amino acids: CASSEAGTPGEGGTDTQYF. The CDR3 DNA reads TGTGCCAGCAGTGAAGCAGGGACACCCGGGGAAGGAGGCACAGATACGCAGTATTTT.

V is TRBV5-1 and J is TRBJ2-7; TRBD2 matches 12 bases. CDR1 and CDR2 from the germline V gene are SGHRS and YFSETQ. The J segment lost 4 bases and the V segment lost 0 bases, leaving 2 bases of the junction unmatched. The CDR3 has 15 residues. The CDR3 sequence: CASSLALAGGYEQYF. The CDR3 DNA reads as TGCGCCAGCAGCTTGGCTCTAGCGGGAGGGTACGAGCAGTACTTC.

In this sample, this clone turned up once. The chain carries TRBV3-1 (or the pseudogene TRBV3-2) and TRBJ2-7; weak D call: TRBD2 (5 bases). The CDR3 is made up of 17 amino acids. Germline V CDR1 and CDR2: LGHDT, YNNKEL (reference sequence). Trimming removed 0 bases at V and 1 base at J, with 16 bases between. The CDR3 DNA reads as TGTGCCAGCAGCCAAGACAGGACTGGATACGCTTCCTACGAGCAGTACTTC. Translation gives CASSQDRTGYASYEQYF.

V is TRBV18 and J is TRBJ2-1; 8 nucleotides align to TRBD2. Germline assignment: CDR1 KGHSH and CDR2 LQKENI. Losses at the gene ends were 2 bases for V and 8 bases for J; bases not matched to a gene: 11. The CDR3 is made up of 16 amino acids. The chain's CDR3 is CASSPAGLAKGDEQFF. The CDR3 coding sequence is TGTGCCAGCTCACCAGCCGGACTAGCTAAAGGCGATGAGCAGTTCTTC. Filled out from reference TRBV18 and TRBJ2-1, the complete variable domain reads NAGVMQNPRHLVRRRGQEARLRCSPMKGHSHVYWYRQLPEEGLKFMVYLQKENIIDESGMPKERFSAEFPKEGPSILRIQQVVRGDSAAYFCASSPAGLAKGDEQFFGPGTRLTVL.

The chain links TRBV4-1 to TRBJ2-1, with TRBD2 matching 15 bases. Trimming took 3 bases from V and 1 from J; bases not matched to a gene: 10. Germline CDR1 MGHRA, CDR2 YSYEKL. CDR3 size: 20 residues. CDR3 region: CASSQAGTSGGKGSYNEQFF. The CDR3 DNA follows: TGCGCCAGCAGCCAGGCCGGGACTAGCGGGGGGAAGGGGTCCTACAATGAGCAGTTCTTC.

In nucleotides, the CDR3 is TGTGCCAGCAGCCCTAGCGGGGCCCCCAACCATCCAGATACGCAGTATTTT. Protein: CASSPSGAPNHPDTQYF. The chain uses TRBV7-9 and TRBJ2-3; 9 bases fit TRBD2. Germline V CDR1 and CDR2: SEHNR, FQNEAQ (reference sequence). V was pared by 5 bases and J by 4 bases, with 13 bases of the junction left unmatched. CDR3 length: 17 residues.

This sequence joins TRBV7-2 and TRBJ2-7; 10 bases line up with TRBD2. The trim removed 2 bases at V and 12 bases at J, leaving 10 bases unmatched. CDR1 is SGHTA and CDR2 is FQGNSA in the germline V gene. The CDR3 extends over 14 amino acids. The CDR3: CASSLSDLSGGRYF. DNA of the CDR3: TGTGCCAGCAGCTTAAGTGATCTTAGCGGGGGGAGGTACTTC.

J is TRBJ1-1 and V is TRBV24-1; 7 positions match TRBD1. Per the germline V gene, CDR1 is KGHDR and CDR2 is SFDVKD. The CDR3 extends over 14 amino acids. V shed 6 bases and J 1 base; nucleotides not matched to a gene: 4. Here the CDR3 reads CATSRTGPNTEAFF. The CDR3 DNA sequence: TGTGCCACCAGTCGGACAGGACCGAACACTGAAGCTTTCTTT.

J is TRBJ2-5 and V is TRBV11-1, with TRBD2 identical over 8 bases. The CDR3 has 14 amino acids. V gave up 2 bases and J gave up 2 bases; unmatched junction bases: 1. The germline V gene encodes CDR1 SGHAT and CDR2 FQDESV (reference sequence). CDR3 DNA: TGTGCCAGCAGCTTATTAGCGGGACAAGAGACCCAGTACTTC. As protein: CASSLLAGQETQYF.

J is TRBJ2-7 and V is TRBV4-1; tentative D call: TRBD2 (5 bases). Between the trimmed V and J ends, which lost 7 bases and 6 bases, there was a span of 22 bases. CDR1 and CDR2 from the germline V gene are MGHRA and YSYEKL. The CDR3 covers 15 residues. The CDR3 sequence is CASTPHIAGKLEQYF. CDR3 nucleotide sequence: TGCGCCAGCACCCCCCATATTGCGGGCAAACTCGAGCAGTACTTC.

The V call is TRBV2, the J call TRBJ2-5; D might be TRBD2 (5 bases). The CDR3 is 13 amino acids. Looked up from germline, CDR1 is SNHLY and CDR2 is FYNNEI. Deletions cut 8 bases from V and 4 bases from J, with 14 bases between. The CDR3 DNA follows: TGTGCCAGCTCGGGTACTAGAGTAGAGACCCAGTACTTC. Translation gives CASSGTRVETQYF.

The rearrangement uses TRBV28 and TRBJ1-4; 9 nucleotides align to TRBD1. The CDR3 has 16 residues. The germline V gene encodes CDR1 MDHEN and CDR2 SYDVKM. The trim removed 4 bases at V and 4 bases at J, leaving 7 bases unmatched. The CDR3 loop is CASSSRGQGLNEKLFF. CDR3 in DNA: TGTGCCAGCAGTTCCCGGGGACAGGGTCTTAATGAAAAACTGTTTTTT.

The V gene is TRBV20-1, the J gene TRBJ2-1; TRBD2 matches 9 bases. V was pared by 3 bases and J by 4 bases, with 7 bases of the junction left unmatched. CDR3 length: 15 amino acids. Per germline, CDR1 DFQATT and CDR2 SNEGSKA (reference sequence). CDR3 sequence: CSASPSGNEYNEQFF. Here the CDR3 DNA reads TGCAGTGCTAGTCCTAGCGGGAATGAGTACAATGAGCAGTTCTTC.

This clone was seen just once. This sample includes further DNA sequences coding for the same CDR3. This chain links TRBV11-3 with TRBJ2-7; 8 nucleotides line up with TRBD2. Germline V gene sequence: CDR1 SGHNT, CDR2 YENEEA. The V gene end was trimmed by 5 bases and the J gene end by 5 bases; junction bases not matched to a gene: 11. The CDR3 spans 15 residues. The CDR3, as DNA: TGTGCCAGCAGCCCGGGGGGGCCAGTTCCCCACGAGCAGTACTTC. Residues: CASSPGGPVPHEQYF.

The chain uses TRBV19 and TRBJ2-7; 8 nucleotides agree with TRBD1. The CDR3 has 16 amino acids. J gave up 2 bases and V 1 base, and 7 bases lay outside the gene matches. Germline V gives CDR1 LNHDA, CDR2 SQIVND (reference sequence). CDR3 residues: CASSIGAGQVAYEQYF. The CDR3 DNA reads TGTGCCAGTAGTATAGGGGCGGGACAGGTGGCCTACGAGCAGTACTTC.

The chain is built from TRBV7-9 and TRBJ2-2; a weak D match, TRBD2 (5 bases). V lost 6 bases, J lost 5 bases, and 7 bases lay in between. CDR3 size: 12 residues. The germline V gene encodes CDR1 SEHNR and CDR2 FQNEAQ (reference sequence). DNA for the CDR3: TGTGCCAGCAGAGACTATACCGGGGAGCTGTTTTTT. Translating it yields CASRDYTGELFF.

This sequence joins TRBV10-2 and TRBJ2-7; the D gene is possibly TRBD2 (5 bases). Trimming pared 4 bases from V and 3 bases from J, leaving 10 bases between. The CDR3 length is 13 residues. Germline assignment: CDR1 WSHSY and CDR2 SAAADI. The CDR3 DNA reads as TGCGCCAGCAGTGTTGGAGCGGACTACGAGCAGTACTTC. Protein sequence: CASSVGADYEQYF.

The chain is built from TRBV27 and TRBJ2-1; 9 positions match TRBD1. This CDR3 contains 15 residues. The V gene end was trimmed by 7 bases and the J gene end by 5 bases; junction bases not matched to a gene: 9. The germline V gene has CDR1 MNHEY and CDR2 SMNVEV (reference sequence). In nucleotides, the CDR3 is TGTGCCAGCACGCAACAGGGGGCGTTAAACAATGAGCAGTTCTTC. Translated, it gives CASTQQGALNNEQFF.

This chain links TRBV5-4 with TRBJ2-2, with TRBD1 identical over 10 bases. Germline lookup yields CDR1 SGHNT and CDR2 YYREEE (reference sequence). V shed 0 bases, J shed 4 bases, and the junction held 3 bases outside the gene matches. The CDR3 totals 16 residues. The DNA of the CDR3 is TGTGCCAGCAGCTTGGGATGGACAGGGGGCACCGGGGAGCTGTTTTTT. Amino acid sequence: CASSLGWTGGTGELFF.

This chain joins TRBV15 and TRBJ2-1, with 10 bases that match TRBD2. V shed 1 base, J shed 6 bases, and the junction held 3 bases outside the gene matches. Germline-derived CDR1 and CDR2 are LNHNV and YYDKDF (reference sequence). The CDR3 spans 15 residues. This CDR3 reads CATSRVSSGGNEQFF. The DNA of the CDR3 is TGTGCCACCAGCAGAGTGTCTAGCGGGGGCAATGAGCAGTTCTTC.

The chain couples TRBV9 to TRBJ2-7, with TRBD1 identical over 8 bases. J was trimmed by 2 bases and V by 3 bases; bases with no gene match: 7. CDR1 and CDR2 (germline): SGDLS, YYNGEE. The CDR3 is 15 amino acids. In DNA, the CDR3 is TGTGCCAGCAGCGCCGTCGGGACAGGAACCTACGAGCAGTACTTC. Protein: CASSAVGTGTYEQYF.

The rearrangement links TRBV18 to TRBJ2-7, with D possibly being TRBD2 (5 bases). V lost 5 bases, J lost 2 bases, and 10 bases lay in between. From germline, CDR1 is KGHSH and CDR2 LQKENI. The CDR3 spans 13 residues. The DNA of the CDR3 is TGTGCCAGCTCATTCGGAGGCCCCTACGAGCAGTACTTC. Its translation is CASSFGGPYEQYF.

J is TRBJ2-2 and V is TRBV7-3, with D unresolved. V lost 0 bases, J lost 3 bases, and 11 bases lay in between. CDR1 SGHTA and CDR2 FQGTGA come from the germline V gene. The CDR3 is 16 residues long. As DNA, the CDR3 is TGTGCCAGCAGCTTAACCTCCCAGGCATACACCGGGGAGCTGTTTTTT. The encoded protein is CASSLTSQAYTGELFF.

V and J are TRBV30 and TRBJ2-2; 9 bases match TRBD2. The CDR3 covers 19 residues. The germline V gene has CDR1 GTSNPN and CDR2 SVGIG (reference sequence). V dropped 4 bases and J dropped 0; count of bases not matched to a gene: 15. The DNA of the CDR3 is TGTGCCTGGACTAAGGGCAGCGGGAGGTCGTTCGCGAACACCGGGGAGCTGTTTTTT. Amino acid sequence: CAWTKGSGRSFANTGELFF.

The chain links TRBV19 to TRBJ1-1; the D gene is possibly TRBD1 (6 bases). From germline, CDR1 is LNHDA and CDR2 SQIVND (reference sequence). CDR3 length: 16 amino acids. V was cut by 9 bases and J by 1 base, with 21 bases left in between. Here the CDR3 reads CASTQWGRGQNTEAFF. The CDR3 coding sequence is TGTGCCAGCACTCAGTGGGGCAGGGGCCAGAACACTGAAGCTTTCTTT.

This clone is medium-sized (0.01 to 0.1%) by share. The chain couples TRBV19 to TRBJ2-2, with D perhaps TRBD2 (5 bases). CDR3 length: 14 residues. V was trimmed by 2 bases and J by 6 bases, leaving 10 bases between them. Germline CDR1 reads LNHDA; CDR2 reads SQIVND (reference sequence). This CDR3 reads CASSINGDPGELFF. The CDR3 DNA follows: TGTGCCAGTAGTATAAACGGGGATCCCGGGGAGCTGTTTTTT.

The chain has TRBV7-9 and TRBJ2-1, with 11 bases identical to TRBD2. The CDR3 has 14 residues. V lost 2 bases to trimming and J lost 9 bases; unmatched junction nucleotides: 3. Germline V gene lookup returns CDR1 SEHNR and CDR2 FQNEAQ (reference sequence). The CDR3 DNA follows: TGTGCCAGCAGCTTAACTCTAGCGGGAGGTGAGCAGTTCTTC. Amino acids: CASSLTLAGGEQFF.

The V and J genes are TRBV5-1 and TRBJ1-1; 7 bases line up with TRBD1. The V gene's germline CDR1 is SGHRS and CDR2 YFSETQ. CDR3 size: 16 residues. With 4 bases clipped from V and 1 base from J, the junction kept 10 bases outside the gene matches. The CDR3 DNA follows: TGCGCCAGCAGCCTACCTACAGGGGCCGGGAACACTGAAGCTTTCTTT. Translated, it gives CASSLPTGAGNTEAFF. Filled out from reference TRBV5-1 and TRBJ1-1, the complete variable domain reads KAGVTQTPRYLIKTRGQQVTLSCSPISGHRSVSWYQQTPGQGLQFLFEYFSETQRNKGNFPGRFSGRQFSNSRSEMNVSTLELGDSALYLCASSLPTGAGNTEAFFGQGTRLTVV.

The V and J genes are TRBV19 and TRBJ2-7; 11 positions agree with TRBD1. CDR1 is LNHDA, CDR2 SQIVND, per germline (reference sequence). CDR3 size: 14 residues. Losses at the gene ends were 5 bases for V and 2 bases for J; bases not matched to a gene: 2. This CDR3 reads CASSGGQGAYEQYF. CDR3 in DNA: TGTGCCAGTAGTGGGGGACAGGGGGCCTACGAGCAGTACTTC.

The chain couples TRBV28 to TRBJ2-2; D remains ambiguous. This CDR3 has 14 amino acids. The germline V gene has CDR1 MDHEN and CDR2 SYDVKM. Deletions cut 2 bases from V and 0 bases from J, with 4 bases between. CDR3 protein: CASSLHSNTGELFF. Written as DNA, the CDR3 is TGTGCCAGCAGTTTACATTCGAACACCGGGGAGCTGTTTTTT.

The CDR3 loop is CAWSIGLPASPLHF. CDR3 bases: TGTGCCTGGAGTATCGGACTCCCAGCATCACCCCTCCACTTT. The chain has TRBV30 and TRBJ1-6; D uncertain. CDR1 GTSNPN and CDR2 SVGIG come from the germline V gene (reference sequence). Trimming removed 2 bases from V and 10 bases from J, with 15 bases in between. The CDR3 runs 14 residues.